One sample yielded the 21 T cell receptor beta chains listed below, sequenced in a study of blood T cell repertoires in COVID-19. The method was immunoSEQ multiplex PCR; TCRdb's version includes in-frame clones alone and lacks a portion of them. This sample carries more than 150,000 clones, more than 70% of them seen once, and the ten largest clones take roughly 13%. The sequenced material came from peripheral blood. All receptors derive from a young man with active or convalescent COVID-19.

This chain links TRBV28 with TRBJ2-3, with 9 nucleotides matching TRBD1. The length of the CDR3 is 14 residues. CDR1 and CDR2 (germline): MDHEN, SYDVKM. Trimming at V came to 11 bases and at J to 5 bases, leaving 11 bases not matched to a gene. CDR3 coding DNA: TGTGCCTCACGAACAGGGGGCTTTTTAGATACGCAGTATTTT. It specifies CASRTGGFLDTQYF.

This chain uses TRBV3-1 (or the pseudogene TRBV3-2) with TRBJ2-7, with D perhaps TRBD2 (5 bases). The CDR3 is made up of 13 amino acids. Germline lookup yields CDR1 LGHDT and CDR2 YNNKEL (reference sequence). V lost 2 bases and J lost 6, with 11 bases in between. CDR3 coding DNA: TGTGCCAGCAGCCAACGGGAAACTCTCGAGCAGTACTTC. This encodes CASSQRETLEQYF.

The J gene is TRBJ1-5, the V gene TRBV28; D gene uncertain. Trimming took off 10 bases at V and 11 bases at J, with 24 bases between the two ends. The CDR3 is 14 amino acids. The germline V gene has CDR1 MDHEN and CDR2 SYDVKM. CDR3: CATTRAAADSSQHF. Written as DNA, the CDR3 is TGTGCCACTACGCGGGCAGCCGCCGACTCGTCCCAGCATTTT.

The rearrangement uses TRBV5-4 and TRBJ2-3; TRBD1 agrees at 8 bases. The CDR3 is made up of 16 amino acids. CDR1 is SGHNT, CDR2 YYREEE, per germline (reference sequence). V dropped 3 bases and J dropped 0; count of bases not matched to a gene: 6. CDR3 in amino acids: CASSSRTGSSTDTQYF. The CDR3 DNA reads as TGTGCCAGCAGCTCTAGGACAGGGTCGAGCACAGATACGCAGTATTTT.

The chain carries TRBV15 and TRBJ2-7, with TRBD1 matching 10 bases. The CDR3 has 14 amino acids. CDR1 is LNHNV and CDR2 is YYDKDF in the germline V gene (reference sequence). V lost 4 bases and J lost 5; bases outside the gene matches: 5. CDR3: CATSTGTGAHEQYF. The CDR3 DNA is TGTGCCACCAGCACCGGGACAGGGGCCCACGAGCAGTACTTC.

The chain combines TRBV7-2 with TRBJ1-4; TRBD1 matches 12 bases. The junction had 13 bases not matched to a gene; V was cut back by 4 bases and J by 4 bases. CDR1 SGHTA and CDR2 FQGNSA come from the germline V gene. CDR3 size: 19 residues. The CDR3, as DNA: TGTGCCAGCAGCTGGTGGGGGACAGGGGGCCTCTTAGGTAATGAAAAACTGTTTTTT. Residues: CASSWWGTGGLLGNEKLFF. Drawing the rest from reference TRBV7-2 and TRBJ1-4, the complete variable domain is GAGVSQSPSNKVTEKGKDVELRCDPISGHTALYWYRQSLGQGLEFLIYFQGNSAPDKSGLPSDRFSAERTGGSVSTLTIQRTQQEDSAVYLCASSWWGTGGLLGNEKLFFGSGTQLSVL.

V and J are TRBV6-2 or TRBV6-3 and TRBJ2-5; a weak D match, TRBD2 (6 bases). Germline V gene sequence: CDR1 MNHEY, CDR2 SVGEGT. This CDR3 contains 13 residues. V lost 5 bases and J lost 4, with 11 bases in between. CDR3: CASSLTRIETQYF. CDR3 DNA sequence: TGTGCCAGCAGTCTGACTAGGATAGAGACCCAGTACTTC.

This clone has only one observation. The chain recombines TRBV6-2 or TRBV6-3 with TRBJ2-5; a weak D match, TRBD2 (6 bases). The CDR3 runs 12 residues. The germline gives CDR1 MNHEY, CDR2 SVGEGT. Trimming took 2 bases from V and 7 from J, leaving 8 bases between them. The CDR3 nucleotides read TGTGCCAGCAGTTACGCCGGGGGGACCCAGTACTTC. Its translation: CASSYAGGTQYF.

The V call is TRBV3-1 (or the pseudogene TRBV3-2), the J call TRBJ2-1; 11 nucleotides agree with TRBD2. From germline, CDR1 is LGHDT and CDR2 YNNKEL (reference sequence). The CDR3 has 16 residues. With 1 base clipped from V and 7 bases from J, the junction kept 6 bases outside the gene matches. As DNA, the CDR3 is TGTGCCAGCAGCCAAGTGCTAGCGGGGGGAGGGAATGAGCAGTTCTTC. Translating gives CASSQVLAGGGNEQFF.

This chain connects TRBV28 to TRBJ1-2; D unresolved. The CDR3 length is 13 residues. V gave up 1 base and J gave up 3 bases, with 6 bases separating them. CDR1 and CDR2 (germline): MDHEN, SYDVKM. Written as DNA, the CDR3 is TGTGCCAGCAGTTTATCGAGGGACTATGGCTACACCTTC. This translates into CASSLSRDYGYTF.

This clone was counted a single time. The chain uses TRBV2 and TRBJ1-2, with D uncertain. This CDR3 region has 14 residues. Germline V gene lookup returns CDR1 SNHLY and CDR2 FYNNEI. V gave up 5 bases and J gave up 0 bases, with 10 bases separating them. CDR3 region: CASSMTRTNYGYTF. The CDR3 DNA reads TGTGCCAGCAGTATGACAAGAACTAACTATGGCTACACCTTC.

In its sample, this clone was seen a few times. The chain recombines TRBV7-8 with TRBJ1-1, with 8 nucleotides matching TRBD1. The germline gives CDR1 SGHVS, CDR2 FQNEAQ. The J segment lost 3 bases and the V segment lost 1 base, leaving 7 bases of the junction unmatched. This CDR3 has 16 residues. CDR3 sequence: CASSLGSRGRDTEAFF. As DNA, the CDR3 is TGTGCCAGCAGCTTAGGGAGCAGGGGGCGAGACACTGAAGCTTTCTTT. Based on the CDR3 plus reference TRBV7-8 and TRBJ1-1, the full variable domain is GAGVSQSPRYKVAKRGQDVALRCDPISGHVSLFWYQQALGQGPEFLTYFQNEAQLDKSGLPSDRFFAERPEGSVSTLKIQRTQQEDSAVYLCASSLGSRGRDTEAFFGQGTRLTVV.

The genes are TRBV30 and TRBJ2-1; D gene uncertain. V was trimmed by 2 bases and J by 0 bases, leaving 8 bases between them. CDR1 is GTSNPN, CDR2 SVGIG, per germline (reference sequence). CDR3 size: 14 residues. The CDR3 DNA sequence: TGTGCCTGGAGTTCCATGAGCTCCTACAATGAGCAGTTCTTC. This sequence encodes CAWSSMSSYNEQFF.

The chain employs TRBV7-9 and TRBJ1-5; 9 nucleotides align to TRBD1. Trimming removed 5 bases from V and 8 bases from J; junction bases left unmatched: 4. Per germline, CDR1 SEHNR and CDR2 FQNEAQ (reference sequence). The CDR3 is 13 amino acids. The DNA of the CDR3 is TGTGCCAGCAGCGGGACAGGGTCTGAGCCCCAGCATTTT. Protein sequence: CASSGTGSEPQHF.

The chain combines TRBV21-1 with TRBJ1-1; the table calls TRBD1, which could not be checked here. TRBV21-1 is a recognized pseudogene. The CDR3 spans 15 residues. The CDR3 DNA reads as TGTGCCAGCAGCTCCCAGGGAAGGTACATAGCTGAAGCTTTCTTT. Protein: CASSSQGRYIAEAFF.

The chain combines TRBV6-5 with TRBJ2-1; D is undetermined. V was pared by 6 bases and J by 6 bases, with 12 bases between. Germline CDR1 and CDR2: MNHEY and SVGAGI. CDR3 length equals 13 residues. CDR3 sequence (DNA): TGTGCCAGCAGCCCGACCAGACTCAATGAGCAGTTCTTC. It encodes CASSPTRLNEQFF.

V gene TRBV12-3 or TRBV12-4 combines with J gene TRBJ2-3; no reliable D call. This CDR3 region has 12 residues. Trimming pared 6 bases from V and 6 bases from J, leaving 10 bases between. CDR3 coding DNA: TGTGCCAGCAGGCGAACTACGGATACGCAGTATTTT. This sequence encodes CASRRTTDTQYF.

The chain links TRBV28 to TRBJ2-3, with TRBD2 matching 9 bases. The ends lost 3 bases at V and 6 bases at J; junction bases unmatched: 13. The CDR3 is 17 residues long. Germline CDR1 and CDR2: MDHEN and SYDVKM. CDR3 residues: CASSFSKPGLAVDTQYF. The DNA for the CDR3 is TGTGCCAGCAGTTTTTCTAAACCGGGACTAGCAGTGGATACGCAGTATTTT. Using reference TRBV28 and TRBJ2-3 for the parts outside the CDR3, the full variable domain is DVKVTQSSRYLVKRTGEKVFLECVQDMDHENMFWYRQDPGLGLRLIYFSYDVKMKEKGDIPEGYSVSREKKERFSLILESASTNQTSMYLCASSFSKPGLAVDTQYFGPGTRLTVL.

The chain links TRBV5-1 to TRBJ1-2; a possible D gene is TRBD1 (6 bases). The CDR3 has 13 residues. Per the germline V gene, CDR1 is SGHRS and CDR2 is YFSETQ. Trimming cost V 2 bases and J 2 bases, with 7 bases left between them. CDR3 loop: CASSFQGNYGYTF. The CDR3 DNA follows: TGCGCCAGCAGCTTTCAGGGGAACTATGGCTACACCTTC. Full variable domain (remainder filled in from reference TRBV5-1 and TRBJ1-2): KAGVTQTPRYLIKTRGQQVTLSCSPISGHRSVSWYQQTPGQGLQFLFEYFSETQRNKGNFPGRFSGRQFSNSRSEMNVSTLELGDSALYLCASSFQGNYGYTFGSGTRLTVV.

CDR3 bases: TGTGCCAGCAGCTTAGGCTTCCTAGCGGGAGACAATGAGCAGTTCTTC. Its translation is CASSLGFLAGDNEQFF. The chain combines TRBV13 with TRBJ2-1; 10 positions agree with TRBD2. Germline V gives CDR1 PRHDT, CDR2 FYEKMQ (reference sequence). The CDR3 length is 16 residues. V gave up 0 bases and J gave up 5 bases; unmatched junction bases: 4.

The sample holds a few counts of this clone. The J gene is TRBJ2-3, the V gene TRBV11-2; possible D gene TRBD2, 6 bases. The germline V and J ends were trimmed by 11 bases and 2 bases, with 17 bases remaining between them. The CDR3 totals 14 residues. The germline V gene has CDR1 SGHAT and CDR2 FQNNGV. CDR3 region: CASQGGVHTDTQYF. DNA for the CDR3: TGTGCCTCTCAGGGCGGGGTTCACACAGATACGCAGTATTTT.